Shown below are 29 T cell receptor beta chains from a single sample sequenced in a study of blood T cells in healthy people across ages. Primers used in a second PCR of roughly 7 to 11 cycles were a sample-barcoded 5' primer and a J-beta primer mix. One entry per CDR3 protein results from TCRdb running MiXCR on the 5' RACE reads. The data hold 500,000 to 600,000 distinct CDR3 sequences, with about 26% observed a single time. Input material: blood. The receptor source for this set is an older woman in good health.

This clonotype was counted only a few times. CDR3 sequence (DNA): TGTGCCACCCTCGGTGGGTCCTACAATGAGCAGTTCTTC. Residues: CATLGGSYNEQFF. The chain is built from TRBV10-3 and TRBJ2-1; D remains ambiguous. The CDR3 consists of 13 residues. Looked up from germline, CDR1 is ENHRY and CDR2 is SYGVKD. V was trimmed by 10 bases and J by 1 base, leaving 11 bases between them.

The CDR3 DNA reads as TGTGCCAGCAGCGTGGAGACAGCTAATAATTCACCCCTCCACTTT. Protein product: CASSVETANNSPLHF. The rearrangement uses TRBV9 and TRBJ1-6, with D possibly matching TRBD1 (5 bases). The CDR3 contains 15 residues. Between the trimmed V and J ends, which lost 2 bases and 5 bases, there was a span of 11 bases. Germline V CDR1 and CDR2: SGDLS, YYNGEE.

There are a few counts of this clonotype. This chain uses TRBV20-1 with TRBJ2-5, with 9 bases fitting TRBD1. V gave up 6 bases and J gave up 5 bases; unmatched junction bases: 22. CDR1 DFQATT and CDR2 SNEGSKA come from the germline V gene (reference sequence). The CDR3 runs 18 residues. CDR3 loop: CSAQTFQGDRAPGETQYF. CDR3 DNA sequence: TGCAGTGCCCAAACCTTTCAGGGGGACAGGGCCCCCGGGGAGACCCAGTACTTC.

The chain recombines TRBV2 with TRBJ2-7; 8 bases match TRBD2. Germline lookup yields CDR1 SNHLY and CDR2 FYNNEI. The CDR3 contains 15 residues. Trimming at V came to 1 base and at J to 6 bases, leaving 8 bases not matched to a gene. The CDR3 sequence is CASSEEAGVRSEQYF. CDR3 bases: TGTGCCAGCAGTGAAGAAGCGGGAGTGCGTAGCGAGCAGTACTTC.

A few counts support this clonotype. The chain joins TRBV12-3 or TRBV12-4 to TRBJ2-7, with TRBD1 matching over 8 bases. The junction had 3 bases not matched to a gene; V was cut back by 4 bases and J by 7 bases. The CDR3 is 12 amino acids. This CDR3 is CASSWDRHEQYF. CDR3 in DNA: TGTGCCAGCAGTTGGGACAGGCATGAGCAGTACTTC.

The rearrangement joins TRBV29-1 to TRBJ1-4; D possibly corresponds to TRBD1 (5 bases). Germline V gene sequence: CDR1 SQVTM, CDR2 ANQGSEA. The CDR3 is 13 residues long. V lost 1 base, J lost 8 bases, and 11 bases lay in between. The DNA of the CDR3 is TGCAGCGTTGAAGCAGGGTTGGGGGAAAAACTGTTTTTT. Its protein product is CSVEAGLGEKLFF.

On this clonotype: A much larger clone sits a single nucleotide away, making a read error possible. The rearrangement links TRBV2 to TRBJ2-5; TRBD1 might be the D (6 bases). Trimming removed 6 bases at V and 1 base at J, with 15 bases between. Germline V CDR1 and CDR2: SNHLY, FYNNEI. The CDR3 covers 15 residues. The CDR3 loop reads CASRQTGTPQETQYF. CDR3 in DNA: TGTGCCAGCAGGCAAACCGGGACACCCCAAGAGACCCAGTACTTC.

There are a few counts of this clonotype. The J gene is TRBJ1-2, the V gene TRBV5-6; D gene unclear. There are 14 residues in the CDR3. The germline V gene encodes CDR1 SGHDT and CDR2 YYEEEE. With 0 bases removed from V and 8 bases from J, the gap between germline ends came to 14 bases. CDR3 amino acids: CASSLGTLVAGYTF. Written as DNA, the CDR3 is TGTGCCAGCAGCTTGGGAACCTTGGTCGCGGGCTACACCTTC.

The chain couples TRBV10-3 to TRBJ2-5, with 8 bases lining up with TRBD1. This CDR3 spans 15 amino acids. Germline V CDR1 and CDR2: ENHRY, SYGVKD. V shed 6 bases, J shed 5 bases, and the junction held 11 bases outside the gene matches. CDR3 nucleotide sequence: TGTGCCATCAGCTTAACAGGGGGTCCTCGGGAGACCCAGTACTTC. This translates into CAISLTGGPRETQYF.

This clonotype was detected a few times. V gene TRBV24-1 combines with J gene TRBJ2-2, with 9 bases identical to TRBD2. Trimming removed 3 bases from V and 0 bases from J; junction bases left unmatched: 7. This CDR3 contains 18 residues. Germline assignment: CDR1 KGHDR and CDR2 SFDVKD. CDR3 in DNA: TGTGCCACCAGTGATCCCAGCGGCGGGGGGGCGAACACCGGGGAGCTGTTTTTT. Its protein is CATSDPSGGGANTGELFF.

This clonotype was seen more than once but under ten times. V and J are TRBV20-1 and TRBJ2-5; 12 bases are shared with TRBD2. Looked up from germline, CDR1 is DFQATT and CDR2 is SNEGSKA (reference sequence). This CDR3 is 15 amino acids long. Losses at the gene ends were 3 bases for V and 0 bases for J; bases not matched to a gene: 2. This CDR3 is CSASLAGGNQETQYF. The CDR3, as DNA: TGCAGTGCTAGCCTAGCGGGGGGGAACCAAGAGACCCAGTACTTC.

This clonotype turned up a few times. V usage is TRBV12-3 or TRBV12-4 and J usage is TRBJ1-2; TRBD1 might be the D (6 bases). The CDR3 covers 12 residues. V was trimmed by 5 bases and J by 8 bases, leaving 12 bases between them. The CDR3 coding sequence is TGTGCCAGCAGTCACAGGGATTTCGGCTACACCTTC. Translation: CASSHRDFGYTF.

The CDR3 region is CSATTGRRRGDIQYF. The CDR3, as DNA: TGCAGTGCTACCACCGGTAGGCGAAGGGGGGACATTCAGTACTTC. The V gene is TRBV20-1, the J gene TRBJ2-4; D might be TRBD1 or TRBD2, each matching 6 bases. The V gene lost 4 bases and the J gene lost 8 bases, with 21 bases spanning the gap. CDR1 is DFQATT, CDR2 SNEGSKA, per germline (reference sequence). There are 15 residues in the CDR3.

This clonotype was recorded only once. V usage is TRBV12-3 or TRBV12-4 and J usage is TRBJ2-1; 8 bases match TRBD2. The CDR3 is 14 residues long. The V segment lost 7 bases and the J segment 4 bases; nucleotides outside the gene matches: 6. The CDR3: CASTISGAYNEQFF. Written as DNA, the CDR3 is TGTGCCAGCACCATTAGCGGGGCATACAATGAGCAGTTCTTC.

This clonotype was picked up a small number of times. The chain couples TRBV24-1 to TRBJ2-5, with unresolved D. CDR1 is KGHDR, CDR2 SFDVKD, per germline. Trimming shortened V by 4 bases and J by 1 base, and 9 bases separated the two germline ends. The CDR3 loop spans 14 amino acids. The CDR3 spells CATSDVGSQETQYF. The DNA for the CDR3 is TGTGCCACCAGTGACGTGGGGTCCCAAGAGACCCAGTACTTC.

V gene TRBV5-1 combines with J gene TRBJ1-3; D unresolved. The CDR3 runs to 15 residues. V lost 0 bases and J lost 4, with 11 bases in between. Germline CDR1 reads SGHRS; CDR2 reads YFSETQ. The CDR3 region is CASSLEQFRGNTIYF. CDR3 sequence (DNA): TGCGCCAGCAGCTTGGAACAGTTCCGCGGAAACACCATATATTTT.

The chain couples TRBV5-1 to TRBJ1-1; the D is unclear. This CDR3 spans 12 amino acids. The V and J ends lost 5 bases and 1 base respectively, with 6 bases between them. Looked up from germline, CDR1 is SGHRS and CDR2 is YFSETQ. DNA of the CDR3: TGCGCCAGCAGGCAGGAGAACACTGAAGCTTTCTTT. Translation: CASRQENTEAFF.

This clonotype showed up many times. The genes are TRBV7-3 and TRBJ2-5; either TRBD1 or TRBD2 may supply D (5 bases each). This CDR3 comprises 15 residues. The V and J ends lost 2 bases and 3 bases respectively, with 13 bases between them. In germline, CDR1 is SGHTA, CDR2 FQGTGA. CDR3 region: CASSLQGSGKETQYF. For the CDR3, the DNA is TGTGCCAGCAGCTTACAGGGATCGGGGAAAGAGACCCAGTACTTC.

Concerning this clonotype itself: Possible read error: a much larger clone is one base away. V usage is TRBV24-1 and J usage is TRBJ2-2, with D tentatively TRBD1 or TRBD2 (5 bases each). The V gene's germline CDR1 is KGHDR and CDR2 SFDVKD. CDR3 length: 14 amino acids. This chain's CDR3 is CATSDQDNTGDLFF. Here the CDR3 DNA reads TGTGCCACCAGTGATCAGGACAACACCGGGGACCTGTTTTTT.

J is TRBJ1-1 and V is TRBV9; D is uncertain. The ends were cut back, 4 bases at V and 5 bases at J, with 15 bases in the middle. Germline V CDR1 and CDR2: SGDLS, YYNGEE. The CDR3 is 14 residues long. CDR3 nucleotide sequence: TGTGCCAGCAGCACCCGCCCCGTCGGGACTGAAGCTTTCTTT. It codes for CASSTRPVGTEAFF.

The rearrangement joins TRBV6-2 or TRBV6-3 to TRBJ1-1; D is unresolved. Per germline, CDR1 MNHEY and CDR2 SVGEGT. Trimming removed 3 bases at V and 5 bases at J, with 13 bases between. The CDR3 has 14 residues. The CDR3 spells CASSYEGRVTEAFF. The CDR3 bases are TGTGCCAGCAGTTATGAGGGCCGGGTAACTGAAGCTTTCTTT.

This clonotype occurred a few times. The rearrangement uses TRBV6-5 and TRBJ1-4; D is unclear. The germline CDR1 and CDR2 sequences are MNHEY and SVGAGI. Trimming removed 6 bases at V and 2 bases at J, with 13 bases between. The CDR3 sequence is 15 residues long. Written as DNA, the CDR3 is TGTGCCAGCAGCCCCCGCGTGGGTACTAATGAAAAACTGTTTTTT. This sequence encodes CASSPRVGTNEKLFF.

This clonotype was observed at least ten times. The chain has TRBV29-1 and TRBJ2-5; D not resolved. The CDR3 sequence is 12 residues long. V was cut by 7 bases and J by 1 base, with 10 bases left in between. Germline V gene lookup returns CDR1 SQVTM and CDR2 ANQGSEA. The CDR3 DNA follows: TGCAGCGCAGAAGTTCGCCAAGAGACCCAGTACTTC. It yields the protein CSAEVRQETQYF.

This clonotype has more than one count but fewer than ten. The chain joins TRBV20-1 to TRBJ2-7, with D possibly matching TRBD2 (7 bases). There are 14 residues in the CDR3. Germline V gives CDR1 DFQATT, CDR2 SNEGSKA (reference sequence). Trimming cost V 6 bases and J 7 bases, with 22 bases left between them. The CDR3 DNA reads TGCAGTGCAAAAGGGCGGGGGCCTCTAAGTGAGCAGTACTTC. This codes for CSAKGRGPLSEQYF.

The rearrangement links TRBV2 to TRBJ2-5; D gene uncertain. Germline values: CDR1 SNHLY, CDR2 FYNNEI. The CDR3 runs to 12 residues. Trimming took 8 bases from V and 5 from J, leaving 12 bases between them. The DNA of the CDR3 is TGTGCCAGCTCTAGGGTCTCGGAGACCCAGTACTTC. Its translation is CASSRVSETQYF.

V gene TRBV29-1 combines with J gene TRBJ1-1; maybe TRBD1 (5 bases). The CDR3 totals 16 residues. V shed 5 bases and J shed 0 bases, with 19 bases lying between them. Germline lookup yields CDR1 SQVTM and CDR2 ANQGSEA. The CDR3, as DNA: TGCAGCGTTTCAGGACAACTGGGGGTCATGAACACTGAAGCTTTCTTT. Translation: CSVSGQLGVMNTEAFF.

The chain is built from TRBV24-1 and TRBJ2-5; D ambiguous. Per the germline V gene, CDR1 is KGHDR and CDR2 is SFDVKD. The CDR3 length is 14 residues. Trimming pared 5 bases from V and 4 bases from J, leaving 13 bases between. The chain's CDR3 is CATSASDGLETQYF. The CDR3 region has the DNA TGTGCCACCAGTGCCTCCGATGGCTTAGAGACCCAGTACTTC.

The genes are TRBV19 and TRBJ2-5; the D gene is possibly TRBD1 (6 bases). The CDR3 totals 15 residues. V was shortened by 2 bases and J by 5 bases, with 15 bases between the two germline ends. Germline loops: CDR1 LNHDA, CDR2 SQIVND (reference sequence). This CDR3 is CASSISRQGLETQYF. As DNA, the CDR3 is TGTGCCAGTAGTATAAGTCGGCAGGGGCTCGAGACCCAGTACTTC.

There are a few counts of this clonotype. V and J are TRBV4-3 and TRBJ2-3, with D tentatively TRBD1 or TRBD2 (6 bases each). The CDR3 runs 17 residues. The V end lost 3 bases, the J end lost 0 bases, and 16 bases lay between the germline ends. Germline V CDR1 and CDR2: LGHNA, YSLEER. Here the CDR3 reads CASSQSQTGASTDTQYF. CDR3 nucleotides: TGCGCCAGCAGCCAGTCACAGACGGGGGCTAGCACAGATACGCAGTATTTT.